A single sample gave rise to the 22 T cell receptor beta chains below, sequenced in a study of response to subunit inactivated influenza vaccine (dated by TCRdb to 2017 to 2018). The receptor library was made with RT-PCR. Sequenced using an Illumina HiSeq 2500. The public sequencing data were trimmed at Q25 with fastp and processed into clonotypes with MiXCR by TCRdb, which kept only in-frame beta chains. Rows matching on CDR3 protein sequence are summarized as one entry with the most common DNA and genes. Across this sample there are about half a million distinct CDR3 sequences, with about a tenth seen only once. 10% to 15% of the sample lies in the top ten. This sample's time point label indicates: 45 days after influenza vaccine administration. The sample in question was PBMCs from blood, obtained roughly 46 days after vaccination. The receptors derive from a man over 45 who received an inactivated influenza vaccine. Donor details come from another sample of the same person, matched by shared clones.

In this sample, this clonotype turned up a few times. This chain links TRBV29-1 with TRBJ2-5; D perhaps matches TRBD1 (5 bases). CDR3 length: 12 amino acids. The V gene lost 1 base and the J gene lost 7 bases, with 10 bases spanning the gap. CDR1 is SQVTM, CDR2 ANQGSEA, per germline. CDR3 amino acids: CSVEAGLGTQYF. In DNA, the CDR3 is TGCAGCGTTGAAGCAGGGTTAGGGACCCAGTACTTC.

The gene calls are TRBV4-2 and TRBJ2-5, with D possibly called TRBD1 or TRBD2 (6 bases each). The germline V gene has CDR1 LGHNA and CDR2 YNFKEQ. Trimming stripped 1 base from V and 4 bases from J, with 13 bases between. This CDR3 is 15 amino acids long. In DNA form, the CDR3 reads TGTGCCAGCAGCCAAGTGGGGGGCTTGGGAGAGACCCAGTACTTC. Amino acids: CASSQVGGLGETQYF.

This clonotype was counted only a few times. CDR3: CASRKGVTMGGELFF. Written as DNA, the CDR3 is TGTGCCAGCAGGAAAGGGGTTACAATGGGCGGGGAGCTGTTTTTT. V usage is TRBV27 and J usage is TRBJ2-2; a possible D gene is TRBD1 (5 bases). V was trimmed by 6 bases and J by 7 bases, leaving 18 bases between them. CDR1 and CDR2 from the germline V gene are MNHEY and SMNVEV (reference sequence). The CDR3 runs to 15 residues.

This clonotype was counted many times. The CDR3: CASSFDRAYEQYF. The CDR3 DNA is TGCGCCAGCAGCTTCGACAGGGCCTACGAGCAGTACTTC. The chain uses TRBV5-1 and TRBJ2-7; TRBD1 matches at 7 bases. The V gene end was trimmed by 2 bases and the J gene end by 2 bases; junction bases not matched to a gene: 1. CDR3 length: 13 amino acids. CDR1 is SGHRS, CDR2 YFSETQ, per germline.

This clonotype has only a few counts. This chain links TRBV5-1 with TRBJ2-7; D not certain. V was shortened by 5 bases and J by 6 bases, with 12 bases between the two germline ends. Per the germline V gene, CDR1 is SGHRS and CDR2 is YFSETQ. This CDR3 has 12 amino acids. CDR3 DNA: TGCGCCAGCAGTCCCCATCGGTCCGAGCAGTACTTC. Protein product: CASSPHRSEQYF.

This chain links TRBV30 with TRBJ2-3; D might be TRBD1 (5 bases). CDR1 and CDR2 (germline): GTSNPN, SVGIG (reference sequence). CDR3 length: 13 amino acids. Trimming left V 2 bases short and J 4 bases short, with 10 bases between. CDR3 nucleotides: TGTGCCTGGAGTCAGTGGGGCTCAGATACGCAGTATTTT. The encoded protein is CAWSQWGSDTQYF.

V gene TRBV7-2 combines with J gene TRBJ2-5; D remains ambiguous. V lost 0 bases, J lost 9 bases, and 14 bases lay in between. The CDR3 sequence is 14 residues long. Per germline, CDR1 SGHTA and CDR2 FQGNSA. Here the CDR3 reads CASSLAVLPEAQYF. The CDR3 bases are TGTGCCAGCAGCTTAGCGGTCCTACCTGAGGCCCAGTACTTC.

This chain joins TRBV9 and TRBJ2-3, with a possible D match to TRBD2 (6 bases). The CDR3 totals 16 residues. From germline, CDR1 is SGDLS and CDR2 YYNGEE. V dropped 2 bases and J dropped 4 bases, with 17 bases sitting between them. The chain's CDR3 is CASSVRRDVQSDTQYF. CDR3 DNA sequence: TGTGCCAGCAGCGTCCGGCGGGACGTTCAATCAGATACGCAGTATTTT. The whole variable domain, filled in from reference TRBV9 and TRBJ2-3, reads DSGVTQTPKHLITATGQRVTLRCSPRSGDLSVYWYQQSLDQGLQFLIQYYNGEERAKGNILERFSAQQFPDLHSELNLSSLELGDSALYFCASSVRRDVQSDTQYFGPGTRLTVL.

This clonotype was picked up many times. The rearrangement joins TRBV5-1 to TRBJ2-5; 12 bases align to TRBD2. CDR3 length: 14 amino acids. CDR1 and CDR2 from the germline V gene are SGHRS and YFSETQ. The V gene end was trimmed by 7 bases and the J gene end by 5 bases; junction bases not matched to a gene: 6. This CDR3 is CASQIGLAGETQYF. As DNA, the CDR3 is TGCGCCAGCCAAATCGGACTAGCGGGGGAGACCCAGTACTTC.

The chain carries TRBV20-1 and TRBJ2-7; 10 bases are shared with TRBD2. Germline loops: CDR1 DFQATT, CDR2 SNEGSKA (reference sequence). The length of the CDR3 is 15 residues. V lost 7 bases to trimming and J lost 1 base; unmatched junction nucleotides: 10. CDR3 in DNA: TGCAGTGGGGGGGCGGGACTAGCGCTTTCCTACGAGCAGTACTTC. Translating it yields CSGGAGLALSYEQYF.

In its sample, this clonotype was seen many times. This sequence joins TRBV7-6 and TRBJ2-7, with TRBD2 as a possible D gene (6 bases). The CDR3 is 14 amino acids. Germline V gene sequence: CDR1 SGHVS, CDR2 FNYEAQ. V lost 1 base, J lost 1 base, and 8 bases lay in between. Here the CDR3 reads CASSLVRDSYEQYF. The CDR3 bases are TGTGCCAGCAGCTTAGTGCGGGATTCCTACGAGCAGTACTTC.

Regarding this clonotype: This may come from a read error, since a much larger clone is one base off. The rearrangement uses TRBV29-1 and TRBJ2-1; D might be TRBD1 (6 bases). CDR1 is SQVTM and CDR2 is ANQGSEA in the germline V gene. The length of the CDR3 is 14 residues. The DNA of the CDR3 is TGCAGCGTTCGAACAGGGTCGACCTACAATGACCAGTTCTTC. Amino acid sequence: CSVRTGSTYNDQFF.

The CDR3 nucleotides are TGCAGCGTTGATGTCCACTACGAGCAGTACTTC. Translation: CSVDVHYEQYF. The chain carries TRBV29-1 and TRBJ2-7; no reliable D call. The V end was cut by 3 bases, the J end by 3 bases, with 6 bases between. This CDR3 contains 11 residues. Germline V gene data show CDR1 as SQVTM and CDR2 as ANQGSEA.

The genes are TRBV7-2 and TRBJ2-7; TRBD2 agrees at 11 bases. The CDR3 extends over 16 amino acids. V shed 5 bases, J shed 5 bases, and the junction held 11 bases outside the gene matches. CDR1 is SGHTA, CDR2 FQGNSA, per germline. The CDR3 nucleotides read TGTGCCAGCAGCCCGGGACTAGCGGTTGGAAGGGACGAGCAGTACTTC. This codes for CASSPGLAVGRDEQYF.

This clonotype was detected many times. The V gene is TRBV6-5, the J gene TRBJ2-5; maybe TRBD2 (6 bases). This CDR3 contains 16 residues. Germline CDR1 and CDR2: MNHEY and SVGAGI. Trimming cost V 1 base and J 9 bases, with 21 bases left between them. Here the CDR3 reads CASSYWGGALPGAQYF. The CDR3 DNA follows: TGTGCCAGCAGTTACTGGGGAGGAGCGCTACCGGGGGCCCAGTACTTC.

In this sample, this clonotype turned up a few times. This chain uses TRBV12-3 or TRBV12-4 with TRBJ1-2, with D perhaps matching TRBD1 (5 bases). The CDR3 sequence is 15 residues long. The V end was cut by 5 bases, the J end by 0 bases, with 13 bases between. The DNA of the CDR3 is TGTGCCAGCAGTCGTGGGACGGTAGCTAACTATGGCTACACCTTC. It yields the protein CASSRGTVANYGYTF.

The sample holds many counts of this clonotype. DNA for the CDR3: TGCAGTGCTCCTACAAGAACCTTC. It translates to CSAPTRTF. The chain carries TRBV20-1 and TRBJ1-2, with D hard to call. V lost 5 bases, J lost 14 bases, and 9 bases lay in between. From germline, CDR1 is DFQATT and CDR2 SNEGSKA (reference sequence). The CDR3 sequence is 8 residues long.

This clonotype was recorded at least ten times. The chain is built from TRBV12-3 or TRBV12-4 and TRBJ2-1; 9 positions agree with TRBD1. CDR3 length equals 15 residues. The junction had 3 bases not matched to a gene; V was cut back by 6 bases and J by 0 bases. CDR3 sequence: CASSSTGGSYNEQFF. CDR3 nucleotides: TGTGCCAGCAGCTCGACAGGGGGCTCCTACAATGAGCAGTTCTTC.

V and J are TRBV20-1 and TRBJ1-1, with D tentatively TRBD1 (5 bases). The CDR3 extends over 14 amino acids. V dropped 3 bases and J dropped 5 bases, with 16 bases sitting between them. Germline lookup yields CDR1 DFQATT and CDR2 SNEGSKA (reference sequence). Here the CDR3 DNA reads TGCAGTGCTAGTTCGGGGTCGGGGGGTACTGAAGCTTTCTTT. Translated: CSASSGSGGTEAFF.

This clonotype turned up a few times. This chain connects TRBV3-1 to TRBJ1-1; D uncertain. This CDR3 region has 11 residues. The germline V and J ends were trimmed by 0 bases and 9 bases, with 5 bases remaining between them. The germline CDR1 and CDR2 sequences are LGHDT and YNNKEL (reference sequence). The CDR3 region is CASSQERQAFF. CDR3 coding DNA: TGTGCCAGCAGCCAAGAAAGGCAAGCTTTCTTT.

V is TRBV5-8 and J is TRBJ2-1, with TRBD1 identical over 10 bases. CDR3 length: 14 residues. CDR1 SGHTS and CDR2 YDEGEE come from the germline V gene. V lost 4 bases, J lost 12 bases, and 10 bases stayed unmatched. The CDR3 loop reads CASSQPGQGSRQFF. The CDR3 nucleotides read TGTGCCAGCAGCCAGCCGGGACAGGGGTCGCGGCAGTTCTTC.

The rearrangement uses TRBV7-6 and TRBJ2-5, with 9 bases matching TRBD1. Trimming took 5 bases from V and 2 from J; bases not matched to a gene: 12. The germline gives CDR1 SGHVS, CDR2 FNYEAQ. The CDR3 loop spans 17 amino acids. The CDR3 loop is CASSIDRDRVLQETQYF. The CDR3 DNA sequence: TGTGCCAGCAGCATAGACAGGGACAGGGTCCTACAAGAGACCCAGTACTTC.